One and the same sample provided the 26 T cell receptor beta chains below, sequenced in a study of blood T cell repertoires in COVID-19. TCRdb's table, derived via immunoSEQ multiplex PCR, lists solely in-frame clones and lacks some. Here the sample spans under 250,000 clones, roughly 88% being singletons. The specimen was peripheral blood. The source of these receptors is an elderly man with acute or convalescent COVID-19.

The chain is built from TRBV4-2 and TRBJ2-2, with D possibly being TRBD1 (5 bases). The germline V gene has CDR1 LGHNA and CDR2 YNFKEQ. The CDR3 runs to 16 residues. Between the trimmed V and J ends, which lost 2 bases and 0 bases, there was a span of 10 bases. DNA for the CDR3: TGTGCCAGCAGCCAAAGACAGTTCGCGAACACCGGGGAGCTGTTTTTT. Translation gives CASSQRQFANTGELFF.

The V and J genes are TRBV5-5 and TRBJ1-4, with 7 bases identical to TRBD1. This CDR3 region has 16 residues. Losses at the gene ends were 9 bases for V and 7 bases for J; bases not matched to a gene: 18. Germline lookup yields CDR1 SGHKS and CDR2 YYEKEE (reference sequence). DNA for the CDR3: TGTGCCACCGCGGGACAGAAGTTTTCGGGGAGTGAAAAACTGTTTTTT. Translation gives CATAGQKFSGSEKLFF.

V usage is TRBV5-4 and J usage is TRBJ1-6; 8 bases fit TRBD1. CDR1 is SGHNT and CDR2 is YYREEE in the germline V gene (reference sequence). The CDR3 runs to 15 residues. After removal of 4 bases from V and 4 bases from J, the junction contained 4 bases not matched to a gene. CDR3 protein: CASSPGQAYNSPLHF. As DNA, the CDR3 is TGTGCCAGCAGCCCGGGACAGGCGTATAATTCACCCCTCCACTTT. The entire variable domain, with the rest obtained from reference TRBV5-4 and TRBJ1-6, is as follows: ETGVTQSPTHLIKTRGQQVTLRCSSQSGHNTVSWYQQALGQGPQFIFQYYREEENGRGNFPPRFSGLQFPNYSSELNVNALELDDSALYLCASSPGQAYNSPLHFGNGTRLTVT.

The V gene is TRBV3-1 (or the pseudogene TRBV3-2), the J gene TRBJ2-1, with 9 bases that match TRBD2. Trimming took 0 bases from V and 8 from J; bases not matched to a gene: 5. From germline, CDR1 is LGHDT and CDR2 YNNKEL (reference sequence). The length of the CDR3 is 15 residues. CDR3 in amino acids: CASSQDFLAGDEQFF. CDR3 nucleotides: TGTGCCAGCAGCCAAGATTTTTTAGCGGGAGATGAGCAGTTCTTC.

The chain combines TRBV23-1 with TRBJ1-1, with D hard to call. TRBV23-1 is noted as an ORF with a role that remains uncertain. Trimming shortened V by 7 bases and J by 4 bases, and 7 bases separated the two germline ends. The CDR3 has 11 amino acids. The CDR3 DNA reads TGCGCCAGCAATCGAGGCACTGAAGCTTTCTTT. It yields the protein CASNRGTEAFF.

The J gene is TRBJ2-5, the V gene TRBV5-6; 12 positions agree with TRBD2. Germline assignment: CDR1 SGHDT and CDR2 YYEEEE. With 3 bases clipped from V and 6 bases from J, the junction kept 6 bases outside the gene matches. This CDR3 is built from 15 residues. The CDR3 nucleotides read TGTGCCAGCAGCTCCGGACTAGCGGGGCGGCAGACCCAGTACTTC. It yields the protein CASSSGLAGRQTQYF.

The chain couples TRBV3-1 (or the pseudogene TRBV3-2) to TRBJ2-3; TRBD2 matches 11 bases. The CDR3 contains 16 residues. Germline-derived CDR1 and CDR2 are LGHDT and YNNKEL (reference sequence). With V trimmed by 2 bases and J by 6 bases, 7 bases remained unmatched. The CDR3 is CASSQLAGGPMDTQYF. The CDR3 nucleotides are TGTGCCAGCAGCCAACTAGCGGGGGGCCCCATGGATACGCAGTATTTT.

This clone was seen a single time. The chain has TRBV3-1 (or the pseudogene TRBV3-2) and TRBJ1-1; TRBD1 agrees at 8 bases. The CDR3 consists of 14 residues. V lost 2 bases to trimming and J lost 3 bases; unmatched junction nucleotides: 2. From germline, CDR1 is LGHDT and CDR2 YNNKEL (reference sequence). CDR3 DNA: TGTGCCAGCAGCCAAAACAGGGGGGACACTGAAGCTTTCTTT. Translation gives CASSQNRGDTEAFF.

The rearrangement uses TRBV3-1 (or the pseudogene TRBV3-2) and TRBJ1-5; maybe TRBD1 (5 bases). The CDR3 consists of 14 residues. Germline values: CDR1 LGHDT, CDR2 YNNKEL (reference sequence). V was cut by 5 bases and J by 6 bases, with 14 bases left in between. The DNA for the CDR3 is TGTGCCAGCAGCGCCCGGGCTCAGGGTCAGCCCCAGCATTTT. It translates to CASSARAQGQPQHF.

The rearrangement links TRBV11-1 to TRBJ1-1, with D possibly being TRBD1 (6 bases). The length of the CDR3 is 12 residues. Looked up from germline, CDR1 is SGHAT and CDR2 is FQDESV (reference sequence). V was shortened by 3 bases and J by 4 bases, with 6 bases between the two germline ends. The CDR3 spells CASSFRGTEAFF. CDR3 coding DNA: TGTGCCAGCAGCTTCAGGGGCACTGAAGCTTTCTTT.

This clone was recorded once. The V and J genes are TRBV11-2 and TRBJ2-4; 7 bases line up with TRBD1. Germline-derived CDR1 and CDR2 are SGHAT and FQNNGV. Unmatched junction bases numbered 11, after V lost 5 bases and J lost 7 bases. The CDR3 length is 15 residues. The CDR3 here is CASSDGQDSINIQYF. The CDR3 DNA reads TGTGCCAGCAGCGACGGACAGGATAGCATCAACATTCAGTACTTC. The full variable domain, its missing parts supplied by reference TRBV11-2 and TRBJ2-4, is EAGVAQSPRYKIIEKRQSVAFWCNPISGHATLYWYQQILGQGPKLLIQFQNNGVVDDSQLPKDRFSAERLKGVDSTLKIQPAKLEDSAVYLCASSDGQDSINIQYFGAGTRLSVL.

The chain is built from TRBV15 and TRBJ1-5; possibly TRBD1 for D (5 bases). The V end lost 3 bases, the J end lost 4 bases, and 10 bases lay between the germline ends. The germline gives CDR1 LNHNV, CDR2 YYDKDF (reference sequence). The CDR3 sequence is 14 residues long. The CDR3 loop is CATSSGTANQPQHF. Here the CDR3 DNA reads TGTGCCACCAGCAGCGGGACTGCGAATCAGCCCCAGCATTTT.

This chain links TRBV7-8 with TRBJ1-6, with D perhaps matching TRBD1 (5 bases). CDR3 length: 16 residues. Germline V gives CDR1 SGHVS, CDR2 FQNEAQ. V lost 5 bases and J 2 bases, leaving 13 bases between the germline ends. The chain's CDR3 is CASSSRGGAYNSPLHF. The CDR3 DNA is TGTGCCAGCAGCAGCCGCGGAGGGGCCTATAATTCACCCCTCCACTTT. The entire variable domain, with the rest obtained from reference TRBV7-8 and TRBJ1-6, is as follows: GAGVSQSPRYKVAKRGQDVALRCDPISGHVSLFWYQQALGQGPEFLTYFQNEAQLDKSGLPSDRFFAERPEGSVSTLKIQRTQQEDSAVYLCASSSRGGAYNSPLHFGNGTRLTVT.

The V call is TRBV7-2, the J call TRBJ2-3; 7 bases fit TRBD1. CDR1 is SGHTA and CDR2 is FQGNSA in the germline V gene. The CDR3 contains 15 residues. The trim removed 5 bases at V and 10 bases at J, leaving 15 bases unmatched. In DNA, the CDR3 is TGTGCCAGCAGCCCCAGTGGAACATCCGGGACAGCGCAGTATTTT. This gives the protein CASSPSGTSGTAQYF.

The chain couples TRBV5-1 to TRBJ1-1, with D uncertain. V lost 1 base to trimming and J lost 1 base, with 8 bases between them. CDR1 is SGHRS and CDR2 is YFSETQ in the germline V gene. The length of the CDR3 is 14 residues. The CDR3 reads CASSLIQENTEAFF. CDR3 in DNA: TGCGCCAGCAGCTTGATCCAGGAGAACACTGAAGCTTTCTTT.

The CDR3 region has the DNA TGTGCCAGCAGCTTCGGGGGCTCCTACGAGCAGTACTTC. Translating it yields CASSFGGSYEQYF. J is TRBJ2-7 and V is TRBV11-2, with D possibly matching TRBD2 (6 bases). The CDR3 has 13 amino acids. Germline V gives CDR1 SGHAT, CDR2 FQNNGV. The V end lost 3 bases, the J end lost 0 bases, and 6 bases lay between the germline ends.

The CDR3 nucleotides are TGTGCCAGCAGCAAAGCTAGCGGAGGGACAGATACGCAGTATTTT. Protein sequence: CASSKASGGTDTQYF. This chain connects TRBV11-3 to TRBJ2-3; 7 bases agree with TRBD2. CDR1 and CDR2 from the germline V gene are SGHNT and YENEEA. CDR3 size: 15 residues. V lost 5 bases and J lost 3; bases outside the gene matches: 8.

The chain combines TRBV28 with TRBJ2-1, with 9 bases lining up with TRBD2. The germline V gene has CDR1 MDHEN and CDR2 SYDVKM. J was trimmed by 7 bases and V by 1 base; bases with no gene match: 8. The CDR3 has 16 amino acids. The CDR3 region is CASSLLLNSGRNEQFF. CDR3 nucleotide sequence: TGTGCCAGCAGTTTATTACTAAATAGCGGGAGAAATGAGCAGTTCTTC.

V and J are TRBV19 and TRBJ2-7; 7 bases map to TRBD2. V shed 3 bases and J 6 bases; nucleotides not matched to a gene: 8. The CDR3 runs to 14 residues. Per the germline V gene, CDR1 is LNHDA and CDR2 is SQIVND (reference sequence). CDR3: CASSMISAGSEQYF. DNA for the CDR3: TGTGCCAGTAGTATGATTTCAGCGGGGAGCGAGCAGTACTTC.

The J gene is TRBJ1-6, the V gene TRBV6-6; D might be TRBD1 (6 bases). With 6 bases removed from V and 10 bases from J, the gap between germline ends came to 16 bases. Germline values: CDR1 MNHNY, CDR2 SVGAGI (reference sequence). The CDR3 extends over 14 amino acids. The CDR3 region is CASRDQGRESPLHF. As DNA, the CDR3 is TGTGCCAGCAGGGACCAGGGGAGGGAATCACCCCTCCACTTT.

The chain recombines TRBV28 with TRBJ1-6; TRBD1 might be the D (6 bases). The CDR3 is 17 residues long. Looked up from germline, CDR1 is MDHEN and CDR2 is SYDVKM. V dropped 5 bases and J dropped 4 bases, with 18 bases sitting between them. DNA for the CDR3: TGTGCCAGCAGTCTGGTCGGGGACACTCTTTATAATTCACCCCTCCACTTT. Translating it yields CASSLVGDTLYNSPLHF.

The genes are TRBV12-3 or TRBV12-4 and TRBJ2-5; D gene ambiguous. The CDR3 loop spans 13 amino acids. V lost 7 bases and J 7 bases, leaving 16 bases between the germline ends. Here the CDR3 DNA reads TGTGCCAGCACTCAAACCAGGAAAGGGACCCAGTACTTC. Encoded protein: CASTQTRKGTQYF.

This sequence joins TRBV7-9 and TRBJ1-2; no clear D. This CDR3 contains 15 residues. V lost 7 bases and J lost 2, with 17 bases in between. Germline V gene data show CDR1 as SEHNR and CDR2 as FQNEAQ (reference sequence). The CDR3 coding sequence is TGTGCCAGCACCTCGCATGGGCAGACCAACTATGGCTACACCTTC. This encodes CASTSHGQTNYGYTF.

The J gene is TRBJ1-4, the V gene TRBV5-1, with D maybe TRBD1 (6 bases). There are 15 residues in the CDR3. Germline lookup yields CDR1 SGHRS and CDR2 YFSETQ. Trimming cost V 1 base and J 7 bases, with 14 bases left between them. CDR3 coding DNA: TGCGCCAGCAGCTTGTTCGGGACAAAAGGTGAAAAACTGTTTTTT. As protein: CASSLFGTKGEKLFF.

This chain links TRBV14 with TRBJ1-1; no clear D. This CDR3 has 13 residues. The ends were cut back, 2 bases at V and 1 base at J, with 5 bases in the middle. Germline V CDR1 and CDR2: SGHDN, FVKESK. The CDR3, as DNA: TGTGCCAGCAGCCAATACAGGAACACTGAAGCTTTCTTT. Translated: CASSQYRNTEAFF.

The chain employs TRBV6-1 and TRBJ1-5; 7 bases agree with TRBD1. V shed 2 bases, J shed 5 bases, and the junction held 6 bases outside the gene matches. CDR1 and CDR2 (germline): MNHNS, SASEGT. The CDR3 totals 15 residues. The CDR3 is CASSERRGNYQPQHF. DNA of the CDR3: TGTGCCAGCAGTGAACGCAGGGGGAATTATCAGCCCCAGCATTTT.